The subject of this entry is one T cell receptor (beta chain). Its target is unknown. The data were taken from a study of graft-versus-host responses after intestinal transplantation. Across the whole study: All of the recipients had induction that used anti-thymocyte globulin, then tacrolimus and steroids for two to three years. Study-wide results and caveats: When patients had graft-donor T cell macrochimerism, their allografts held high graft-versus-host to host-versus-graft clonal ratios. Recipient marrow harbored GvH clones, some of which surfaced first in ileum or blood.

Trimming took 5 bases from V and 0 from J, leaving 8 bases between them. The CDR3 is 14 amino acids. Germline assignment: CDR1 SEHNR and CDR2 FQNEAQ (reference sequence). Sequencing was performed with immunoSEQ multiplex PCR; in TCRdb, only in-frame clones are kept and a portion is missing. The sample includes more than 65,000 clones, approximately 93% of them seen just once. The sequence was obtained from a human donor who received an intestinal transplant. The chain is built from TRBV7-9 and TRBJ1-3; no definite D call. The source material was unstimulated CD8+ T cells sorted from spleen or lymph node cells, sampled before intestinal transplant. The CDR3 sequence is CASSPTDSGNTIYF. CDR3 bases: TGTGCCAGCAGCCCTACGGACTCTGGAAACACCATATATTTT.